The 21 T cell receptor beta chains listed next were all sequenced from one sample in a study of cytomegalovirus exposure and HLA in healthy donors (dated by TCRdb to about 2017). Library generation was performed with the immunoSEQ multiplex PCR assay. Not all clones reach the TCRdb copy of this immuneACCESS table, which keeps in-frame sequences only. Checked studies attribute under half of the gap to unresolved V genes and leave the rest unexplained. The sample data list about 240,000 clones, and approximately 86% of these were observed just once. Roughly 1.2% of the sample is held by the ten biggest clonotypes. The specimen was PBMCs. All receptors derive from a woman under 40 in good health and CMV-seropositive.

The CDR3: CAISEPEGAGDQETQYF. CDR3 nucleotides: TGTGCCATCAGTGAACCAGAGGGAGCAGGGGACCAAGAGACCCAGTACTTC. The chain couples TRBV10-3 to TRBJ2-5, with D maybe TRBD1 (6 bases). The ends were cut back, 3 bases at V and 0 bases at J, with 17 bases in the middle. CDR3 length: 17 amino acids. From germline, CDR1 is ENHRY and CDR2 SYGVKD.

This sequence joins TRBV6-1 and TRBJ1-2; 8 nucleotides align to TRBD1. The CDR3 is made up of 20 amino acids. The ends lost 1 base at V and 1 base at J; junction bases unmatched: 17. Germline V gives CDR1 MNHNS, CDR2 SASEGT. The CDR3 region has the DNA TGTGCCAGCAGTGAAGTCACGGCAGGGGGCGTGAAAGGTCGTAACTATGGCTACACCTTC. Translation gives CASSEVTAGGVKGRNYGYTF.

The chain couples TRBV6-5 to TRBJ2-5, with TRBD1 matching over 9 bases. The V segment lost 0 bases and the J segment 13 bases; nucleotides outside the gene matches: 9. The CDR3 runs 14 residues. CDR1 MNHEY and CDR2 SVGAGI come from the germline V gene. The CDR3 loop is CASSYSWKKTGGYF. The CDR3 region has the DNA TGTGCCAGCAGTTACTCGTGGAAGAAGACAGGGGGGTACTTC.

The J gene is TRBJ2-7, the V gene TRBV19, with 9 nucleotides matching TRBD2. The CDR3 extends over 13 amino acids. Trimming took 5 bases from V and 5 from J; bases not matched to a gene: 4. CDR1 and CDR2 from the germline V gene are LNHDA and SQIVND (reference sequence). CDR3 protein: CASSVLAGHEQYF. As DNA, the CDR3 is TGTGCCAGTAGTGTGCTAGCGGGACACGAGCAGTACTTC.

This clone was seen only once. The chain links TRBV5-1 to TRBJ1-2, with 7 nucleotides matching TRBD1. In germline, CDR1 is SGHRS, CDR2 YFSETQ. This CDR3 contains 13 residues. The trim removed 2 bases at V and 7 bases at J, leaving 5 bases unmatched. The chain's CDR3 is CASSFEGAGGYTF. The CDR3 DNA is TGCGCCAGCAGCTTTGAGGGGGCAGGTGGCTACACCTTC.

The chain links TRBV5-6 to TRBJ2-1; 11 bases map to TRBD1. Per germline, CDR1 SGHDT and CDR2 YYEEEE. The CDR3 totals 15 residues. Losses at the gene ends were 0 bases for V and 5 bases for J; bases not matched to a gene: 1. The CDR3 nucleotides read TGTGCCAGCAGCTTGGGGGACAGGGGGGACAATGAGCAGTTCTTC. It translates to CASSLGDRGDNEQFF. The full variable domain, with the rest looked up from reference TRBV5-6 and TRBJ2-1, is DAGVTQSPTHLIKTRGQQVTLRCSPKSGHDTVSWYQQALGQGPQFIFQYYEEEERQRGNFPDRFSGHQFPNYSSELNVNALLLGDSALYLCASSLGDRGDNEQFFGPGTRLTVL.

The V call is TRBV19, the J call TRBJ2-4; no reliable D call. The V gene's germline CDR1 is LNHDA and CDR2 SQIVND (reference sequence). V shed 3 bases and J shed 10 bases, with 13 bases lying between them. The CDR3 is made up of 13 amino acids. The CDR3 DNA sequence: TGTGCCAGTAGTATTTCGGCGGCTCGGATTCAGTACTTC. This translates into CASSISAARIQYF.

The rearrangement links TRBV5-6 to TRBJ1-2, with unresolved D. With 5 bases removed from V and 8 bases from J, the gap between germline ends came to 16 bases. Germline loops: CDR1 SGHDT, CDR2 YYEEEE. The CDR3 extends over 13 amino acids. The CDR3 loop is CASRSQDLRGYTF. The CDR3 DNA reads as TGTGCCAGCAGATCGCAGGATCTTCGGGGCTACACCTTC.

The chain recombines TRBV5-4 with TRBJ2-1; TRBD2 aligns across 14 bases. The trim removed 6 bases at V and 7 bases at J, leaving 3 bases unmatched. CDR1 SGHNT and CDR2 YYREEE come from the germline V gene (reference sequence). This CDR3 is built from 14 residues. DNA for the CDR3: TGTGCCAGCAACGGACTAGCGGGAGGAAATGAGCAGTTCTTC. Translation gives CASNGLAGGNEQFF.

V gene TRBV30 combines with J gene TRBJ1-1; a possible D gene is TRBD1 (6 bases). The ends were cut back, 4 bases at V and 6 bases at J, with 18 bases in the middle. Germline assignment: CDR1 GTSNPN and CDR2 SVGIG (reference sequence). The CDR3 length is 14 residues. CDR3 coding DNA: TGTGCCTGGATCGGGGAAGGGGGACGGGCTGAAGCTTTCTTT. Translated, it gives CAWIGEGGRAEAFF.

CDR3 sequence reads: CASSEEGWGTSGDDDYEQYF. CDR3 bases: TGTGCCAGCAGTGAGGAGGGTTGGGGGACTAGCGGGGATGATGACTACGAGCAGTACTTC. V gene TRBV2 combines with J gene TRBJ2-7; 13 bases fit TRBD2. This CDR3 comprises 20 residues. Germline values: CDR1 SNHLY, CDR2 FYNNEI. The trim removed 3 bases at V and 3 bases at J, leaving 17 bases unmatched. Combining the CDR3 with reference TRBV2 and TRBJ2-7 gives the whole variable domain EPEVTQTPSHQVTQMGQEVILRCVPISNHLYFYWYRQILGQKVEFLVSFYNNEISEKSEIFDDQFSVERPDGSNFTLKIRSTKLEDSAMYFCASSEEGWGTSGDDDYEQYFGPGTRLTVT.

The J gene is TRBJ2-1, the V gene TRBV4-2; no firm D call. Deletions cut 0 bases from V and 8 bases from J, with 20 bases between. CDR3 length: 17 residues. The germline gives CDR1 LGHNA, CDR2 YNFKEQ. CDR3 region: CASSQDLRPSVFDEQFF. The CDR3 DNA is TGTGCCAGCAGCCAAGACCTCAGGCCGTCAGTGTTCGATGAGCAGTTCTTC.

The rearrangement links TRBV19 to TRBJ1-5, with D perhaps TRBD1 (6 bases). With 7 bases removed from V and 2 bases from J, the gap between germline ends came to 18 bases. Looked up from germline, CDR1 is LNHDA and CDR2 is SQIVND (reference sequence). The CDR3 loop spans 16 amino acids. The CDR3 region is CASINREKNGNQPQHF. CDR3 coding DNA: TGTGCCAGTATAAACAGGGAAAAAAATGGCAATCAGCCCCAGCATTTT.

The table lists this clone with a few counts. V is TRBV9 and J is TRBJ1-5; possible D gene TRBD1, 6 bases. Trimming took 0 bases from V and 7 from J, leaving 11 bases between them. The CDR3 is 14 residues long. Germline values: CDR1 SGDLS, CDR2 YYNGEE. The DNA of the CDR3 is TGTGCCAGCAGCGTAGAGGCACAGGGCCAGCCCCAGCATTTT. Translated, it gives CASSVEAQGQPQHF.

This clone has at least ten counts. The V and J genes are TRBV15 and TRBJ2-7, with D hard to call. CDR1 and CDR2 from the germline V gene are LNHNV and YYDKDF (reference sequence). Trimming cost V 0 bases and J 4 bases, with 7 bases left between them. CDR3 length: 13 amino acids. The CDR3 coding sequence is TGTGCCACCAGCAGAGATGAGGTTTACGAGCAGTACTTC. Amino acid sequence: CATSRDEVYEQYF.

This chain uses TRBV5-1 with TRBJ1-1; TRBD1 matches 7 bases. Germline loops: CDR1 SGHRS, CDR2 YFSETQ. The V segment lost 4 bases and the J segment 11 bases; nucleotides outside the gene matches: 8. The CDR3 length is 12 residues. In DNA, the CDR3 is TGCGCCAGCAGCAAAAGGGACAGTAGTGCTTTCTTT. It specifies CASSKRDSSAFF. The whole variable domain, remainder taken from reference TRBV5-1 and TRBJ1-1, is KAGVTQTPRYLIKTRGQQVTLSCSPISGHRSVSWYQQTPGQGLQFLFEYFSETQRNKGNFPGRFSGRQFSNSRSEMNVSTLELGDSALYLCASSKRDSSAFFGQGTRLTVV.

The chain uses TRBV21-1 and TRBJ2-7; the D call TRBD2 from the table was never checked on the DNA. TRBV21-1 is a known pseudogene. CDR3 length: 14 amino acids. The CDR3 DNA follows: TGTGCCAGCCCCCAGCGGGAGGCTTCCTACGAGCAGTACTTC. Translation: CASPQREASYEQYF.

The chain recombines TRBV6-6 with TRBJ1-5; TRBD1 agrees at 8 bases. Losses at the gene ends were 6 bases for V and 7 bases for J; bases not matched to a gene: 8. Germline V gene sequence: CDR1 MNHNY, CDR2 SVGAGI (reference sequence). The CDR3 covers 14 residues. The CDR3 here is CASSSTGVGQPQHF. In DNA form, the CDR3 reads TGTGCCAGCAGCTCGACAGGGGTCGGACAGCCCCAGCATTTT.

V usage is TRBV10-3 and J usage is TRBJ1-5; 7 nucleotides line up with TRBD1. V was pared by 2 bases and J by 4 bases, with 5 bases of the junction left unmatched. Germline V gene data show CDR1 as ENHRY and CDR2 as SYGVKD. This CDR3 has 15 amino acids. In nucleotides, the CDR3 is TGTGCCATCAGTGAGGGACAGGCCGGGAATCAGCCCCAGCATTTT. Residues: CAISEGQAGNQPQHF.

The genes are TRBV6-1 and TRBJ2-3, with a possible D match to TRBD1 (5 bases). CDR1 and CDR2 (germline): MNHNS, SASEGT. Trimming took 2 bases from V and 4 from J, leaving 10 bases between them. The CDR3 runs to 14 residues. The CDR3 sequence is CASSELTGADTQYF. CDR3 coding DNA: TGTGCCAGCAGTGAACTCACAGGAGCAGATACGCAGTATTTT.

In DNA form, the CDR3 reads TGTGCCAGCAGTTACTTGTCTACGAACACTGAAGCTTTCTTT. Translated, it gives CASSYLSTNTEAFF. This sequence joins TRBV6-5 and TRBJ1-1; D call uncertain. The V and J ends lost 1 base and 1 base respectively, with 7 bases between them. CDR3 length equals 14 residues. Germline V gene lookup returns CDR1 MNHEY and CDR2 SVGAGI.